This is a list of T cell receptor beta chains from one sample in a study of T cell responses to AZD1222 COVID-19 vaccine. Profiling relied on immunoSEQ multiplex PCR, and the TCRdb table lists in-frame clones only, not all of them. The sample comprises more than 95,000 clones, about 82% of which are singletons, and 15% to 20% rests with the top ten. The source was peripheral blood, collected 28 days after the second AZD1222 dose. These receptors came from an adult who received the AZD1222 COVID-19 vaccine. The CDR3 runs from the conserved cysteine through the conserved F or W. The D gene is left open where the match is weak. The listing skips clone size in some rows; elsewhere it reads once, few, many or a size class.

D gene,clone size,J gene,V gene,CDR3 protein,CDR3 DNA
NA,NA,TRBJ2-3,TRBV7-3,CASSPRPEGTADTQYF,TGTGCCAGCAGCCCCCGGCCGGAGGGAACAGCAGATACGCAGTATTTT
TRBD1,once,TRBJ2-1,TRBV7-3,CASSMDRIGEQFF,TGTGCCAGCAGCATGGACAGGATAGGTGAGCAGTTCTTC
NA,NA,TRBJ1-5,TRBV6-1,CASSEWDGAFNQPQHF,TGTGCCAGCAGTGAATGGGATGGGGCCTTCAATCAGCCCCAGCATTTT
NA,NA,TRBJ1-6,TRBV7-9,CASSLSQLNNSPLHF,TGTGCCAGCAGCTTGAGTCAGCTGAATAATTCACCCCTCCACTTT
TRBD2,NA,TRBJ2-1,TRBV19,CASSLAGARNEQFF,TGTGCCAGTAGCCTAGCGGGAGCGCGAAATGAGCAGTTCTTC
NA,NA,TRBJ1-6,TRBV9,CASSVATRGSPLHF,TGTGCCAGCAGCGTAGCTACAAGGGGATCACCCCTCCACTTT
NA,NA,TRBJ2-7,TRBV6-4,CASSRESSYEQYF,TGTGCCAGCAGTCGGGAGAGCTCCTACGAGCAGTACTTC
TRBD1,NA,TRBJ2-2,TRBV19,CASNDRGIGTGELFF,TGTGCCAGTAACGACAGGGGGATCGGGACCGGGGAGCTGTTTTTT
NA,NA,TRBJ2-3,TRBV13,CASSVRTPQGADTQYF,TGTGCCAGCAGCGTAAGGACTCCCCAAGGCGCAGATACGCAGTATTTT
NA,NA,TRBJ2-1,TRBV24-1,CATSERPGVGNEQFF,TGTGCCACCAGTGAGCGGCCGGGGGTGGGCAATGAGCAGTTCTTC
NA,NA,TRBJ1-5,TRBV18,CASSPGQGQNQPQHF,TGTGCCAGCTCACCCGGACAAGGCCAGAATCAGCCCCAGCATTTT
TRBD2,once,TRBJ2-5,TRBV19,CASRREGQETQYF,TGTGCCAGTAGGAGGGAGGGCCAAGAGACCCAGTACTTC
NA,NA,TRBJ1-5,TRBV6-5,CASSYSGSNQPQHF,TGTGCCAGCAGTTACTCCGGGAGCAATCAGCCCCAGCATTTT
NA,NA,TRBJ2-7,TRBV7-2,CASSLDPISYEQYF,TGTGCCAGCAGCCTTGACCCCATCTCCTACGAGCAGTACTTC
TRBD2,NA,TRBJ2-1,TRBV5-1,CASSSGLAAYNEQFF,TGCGCCAGCAGCTCCGGACTAGCGGCGTACAATGAGCAGTTCTTC
TRBD2,NA,TRBJ2-5,TRBV13,CASSLTLAGDKETQYF,TGTGCCAGCAGCTTAACCCTAGCGGGGGACAAAGAGACCCAGTACTTC
TRBD2,NA,TRBJ2-5,TRBV7-9,CASSGGLARGETQYF,TGTGCCAGCAGCGGGGGACTAGCCCGGGGAGAGACCCAGTACTTC
TRBD2,NA,TRBJ2-3,TRBV9,CASSVGLAGGTDTQYF,TGTGCCAGCAGCGTGGGACTAGCGGGGGGGACAGATACGCAGTATTTT
NA,NA,TRBJ1-2,TRBV7-9,CASSQAGPQGGYTF,TGTGCCAGCAGCCAGGCGGGACCTCAGGGGGGCTACACCTTC
TRBD2,NA,TRBJ2-7,TRBV7-8,CASSLGSGLAGGREQYF,TGTGCCAGCAGCTTAGGGTCGGGACTAGCGGGAGGGCGGGAGCAGTACTTC
NA,NA,TRBJ2-5,TRBV11-1,CASSRGETQYF,TGTGCCAGCAGTCGAGGGGAGACCCAGTACTTC
TRBD1,NA,TRBJ1-2,TRBV5-1,CASSLGTDLKNGYTF,TGCGCCAGCAGCCTAGGGACAGACCTTAAGAATGGCTACACCTTC
NA,NA,TRBJ1-5,TRBV2,CASSEVFSNQPQHF,TGTGCCAGCAGTGAAGTTTTTAGCAATCAGCCCCAGCATTTT